This T cell receptor (beta chain) was sequenced in a study of beta chain features in type 1 diabetes (dated by TCRdb to between 2018 and 2020). As for the study more broadly: Mean age, gender distribution, total cell number and subset yield were not different between patients and healthy donors. A total of roughly 100 million sorted cells were examined across all samples, and the number of cells per subset was strongly correlated with RNA yield. The study compared TCRB repertoires of sorted circulating CD4+ T cell subsets between recently diagnosed type 1 diabetes patients and matched healthy donors. Regulatory and stem cell-like memory subsets were isolated from only 8 patients and roughly eight healthy donors, whereas naive and central memory subsets came from all 28 donors.

CDR1 and CDR2, per the germline V gene, are SGHRS and YFSETQ. At the junction V is shortened by 0 bases and J by 7 bases, with 13 bases in between. The CDR3 measures 15 amino acids from cysteine to phenylalanine. The sequence is cut down to CDR3 DNA, 45 bases in frame from base 1. This clone was counted a few times. There is no known antigen for this receptor. One base away there is no much larger clone; base qualities are not given. General study outcomes and caveats: A moderate but significant shortening of TCRB CDR3 length was observed in type 1 diabetes patients in all four CD4+ subsets. Shorter templates might have been favored by PCR, but patient and control samples were amplified and corrected together, so both groups would have been affected equally by any skew. At VDJ recombination sites, type 1 diabetes patients had fewer insertions and more deleted nucleotides, which implies abnormalities in thymic rearrangement. Because cDNA was sequenced instead of genomic DNA, activated cells with high expression could be over-represented, although the groups did not differ in activation or CD3 levels. Because the HLA sub-analyses included only small numbers of individuals, any influence of HLA type on TCRB rearrangement was left unresolved. Naive, central memory and regulatory TCRB repertoires appeared to be more similar among patients than among healthy donors.

The entire amount of isolated RNA was reverse transcribed using the High Capacity cDNA Reverse Transcription Kit, so the sequenced TCRB transcripts were expressed ones. Deep immunoSEQ sequencing was applied to naive, central memory and regulatory T cell samples, giving an average of about 3.57 million total reads per sample. After sorted cells were lysed in RLT buffer, RNA was extracted with DNase-treated RNeasy Micro or Mini kits, with the choice depending on cell number. Each cell subset was processed on its own to prevent cross-contamination, while patient and healthy donor samples were processed together. The immunoSEQ multiplex PCR was used to amplify TCRB sequences from cDNA, generating 87-bp fragments that spanned the CDR3 region. Sequencing of the amplicons was done on the Illumina HiSeq platform. On the study's bioinformatics: Synthetic template baselines were used to correct PCR bias computationally, reads within Hamming distance 2 were collapsed, and singletons that could not be merged were discarded. By aligning reads against IMGT, V, D and J genes, CDR3 length, and insertions or deletions at six rearrangement sites were assigned. Within each subset, clonotype counts were normalized to the number of sorted cells before true diversity and Gini coefficients were calculated with the tcR R package. Repertoire sharing was quantified using the overlap coefficient calculated on TCRB nucleotide sequences. As a proxy for the pre-selection repertoire, out-of-frame TCRB sequences from naive cells were analyzed. The source is immuneACCESS, and TCRdb retained only in-frame sequences with V and J called. Part of the clones is not carried over; for the studies checked, unresolved V genes explain less than half of this, and the remainder is unexplained. V, J and clone size reflect that table, while D and trimming were determined from the DNA. This sample holds 350,000 to 450,000 clones; about 15% were observed only once. The top ten clones comprise about 0.02% of the sample.

Each donor gave one peripheral blood draw, averaging around 0.11 L, which was collected into heparinised tubes. A BD FACSAria II was used to sort naive, central memory, regulatory and stem cell-like memory CD4+ T cells with a panel that included CD45RO, CCR7, CD25, CD127, CD95 and CD27. All sorted populations exceeded 98% purity. PBMCs were isolated right away by Lymphoprep density gradient centrifugation and were stained directly, without culture. So that batch effects would be minimized, each experiment stained and sorted samples in pairs, pairing one healthy donor with one patient. This chain is built from TRBV5-1 and TRBJ1-4; a tentative D call is TRBD1 (5 bases match). Input material: naive CD4+ T cells from blood. The cell subset or site label here, explained by the study, means: true naive CD4+ T cells. This clonotype originated in a woman aged 18-30 years in good health. The CDR3 loop reads CASSLDTGGIEKLFF. The nucleotides read TGCGCCAGCAGCTTGGATACAGGTGGAATTGAAAAACTGTTTTTT.